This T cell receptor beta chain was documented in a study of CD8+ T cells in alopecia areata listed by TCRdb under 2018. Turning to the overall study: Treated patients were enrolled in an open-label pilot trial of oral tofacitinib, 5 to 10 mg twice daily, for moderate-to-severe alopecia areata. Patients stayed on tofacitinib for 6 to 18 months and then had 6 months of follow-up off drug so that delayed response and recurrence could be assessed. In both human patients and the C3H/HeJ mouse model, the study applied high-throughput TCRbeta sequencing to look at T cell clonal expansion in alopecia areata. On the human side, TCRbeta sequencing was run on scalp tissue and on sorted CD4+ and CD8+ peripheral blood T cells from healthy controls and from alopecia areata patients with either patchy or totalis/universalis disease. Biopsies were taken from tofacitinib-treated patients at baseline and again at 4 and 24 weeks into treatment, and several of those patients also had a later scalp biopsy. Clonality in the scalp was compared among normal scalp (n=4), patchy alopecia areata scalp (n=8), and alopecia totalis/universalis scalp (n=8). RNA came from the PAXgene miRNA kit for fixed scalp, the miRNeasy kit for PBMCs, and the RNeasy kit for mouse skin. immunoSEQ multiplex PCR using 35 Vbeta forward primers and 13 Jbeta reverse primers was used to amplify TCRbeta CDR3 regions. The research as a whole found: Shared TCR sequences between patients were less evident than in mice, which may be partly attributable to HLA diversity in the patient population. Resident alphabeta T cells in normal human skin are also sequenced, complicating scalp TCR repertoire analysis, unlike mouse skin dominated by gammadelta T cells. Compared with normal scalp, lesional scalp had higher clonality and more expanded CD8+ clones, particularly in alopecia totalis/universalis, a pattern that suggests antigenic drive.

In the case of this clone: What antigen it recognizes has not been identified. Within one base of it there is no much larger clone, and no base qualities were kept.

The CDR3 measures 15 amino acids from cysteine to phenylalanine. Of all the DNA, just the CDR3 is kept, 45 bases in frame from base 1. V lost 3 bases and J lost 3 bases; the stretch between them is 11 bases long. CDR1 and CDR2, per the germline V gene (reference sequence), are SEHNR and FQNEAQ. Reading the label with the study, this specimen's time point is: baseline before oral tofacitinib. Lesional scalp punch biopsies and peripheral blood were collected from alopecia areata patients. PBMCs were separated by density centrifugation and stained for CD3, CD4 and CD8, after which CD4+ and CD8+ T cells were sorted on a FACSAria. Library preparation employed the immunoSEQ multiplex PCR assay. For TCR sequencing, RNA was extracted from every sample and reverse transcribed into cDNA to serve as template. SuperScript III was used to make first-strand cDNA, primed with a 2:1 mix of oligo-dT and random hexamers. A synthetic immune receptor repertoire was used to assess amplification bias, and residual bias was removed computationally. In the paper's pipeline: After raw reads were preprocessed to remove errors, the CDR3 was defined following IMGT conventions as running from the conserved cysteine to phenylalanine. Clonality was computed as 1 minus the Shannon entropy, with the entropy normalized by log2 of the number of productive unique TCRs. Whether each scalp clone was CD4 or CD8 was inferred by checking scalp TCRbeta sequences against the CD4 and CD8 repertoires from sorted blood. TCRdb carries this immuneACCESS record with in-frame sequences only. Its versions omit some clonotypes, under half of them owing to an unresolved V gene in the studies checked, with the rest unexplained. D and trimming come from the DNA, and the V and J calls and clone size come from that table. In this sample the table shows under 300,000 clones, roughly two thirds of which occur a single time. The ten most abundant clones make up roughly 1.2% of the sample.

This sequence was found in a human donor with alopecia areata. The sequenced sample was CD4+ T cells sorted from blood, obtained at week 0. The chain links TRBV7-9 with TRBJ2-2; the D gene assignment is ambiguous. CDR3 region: CASSFFAPDTGELFF. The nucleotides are TGTGCCAGCAGCTTTTTTGCGCCCGACACCGGGGAGCTGTTTTTT.